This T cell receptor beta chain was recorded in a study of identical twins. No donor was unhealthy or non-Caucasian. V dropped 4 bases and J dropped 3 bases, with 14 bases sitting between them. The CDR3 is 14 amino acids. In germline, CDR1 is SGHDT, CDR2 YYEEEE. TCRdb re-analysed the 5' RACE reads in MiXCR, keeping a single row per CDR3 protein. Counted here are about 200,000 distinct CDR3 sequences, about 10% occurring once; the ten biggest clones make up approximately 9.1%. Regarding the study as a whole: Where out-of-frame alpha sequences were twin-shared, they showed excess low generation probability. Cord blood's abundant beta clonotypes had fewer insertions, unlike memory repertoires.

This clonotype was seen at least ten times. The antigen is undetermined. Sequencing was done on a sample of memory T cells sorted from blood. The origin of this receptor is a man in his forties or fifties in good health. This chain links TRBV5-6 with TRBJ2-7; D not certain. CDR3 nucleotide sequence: TGTGCCAGCAGCCGTGAAGGACGCCTCTACGAGCAGTACTTC. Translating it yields CASSREGRLYEQYF.